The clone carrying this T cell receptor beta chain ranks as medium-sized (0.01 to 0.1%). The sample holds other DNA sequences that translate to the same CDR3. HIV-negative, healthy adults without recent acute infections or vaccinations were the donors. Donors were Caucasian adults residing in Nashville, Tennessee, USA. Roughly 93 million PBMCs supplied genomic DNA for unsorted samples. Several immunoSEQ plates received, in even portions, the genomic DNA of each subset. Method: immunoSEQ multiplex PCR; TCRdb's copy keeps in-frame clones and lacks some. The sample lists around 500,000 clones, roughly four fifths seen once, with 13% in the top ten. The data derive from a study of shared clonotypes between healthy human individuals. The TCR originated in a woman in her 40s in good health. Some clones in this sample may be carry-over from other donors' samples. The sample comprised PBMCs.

In DNA form, the CDR3 reads TGTGCCAGCAGTGATTTGCCCTACGAGCAGTACTTC. Amino acid sequence: CASSDLPYEQYF. This chain joins TRBV6-1 and TRBJ2-7, with D unresolved. The V gene lost 3 bases and the J gene lost 2 bases, with 5 bases spanning the gap. CDR3 length: 12 amino acids. Germline values: CDR1 MNHNS, CDR2 SASEGT.